This T cell receptor (beta chain) was identified in a study of shared clonotypes between healthy human individuals (dated by TCRdb to the early 2020s). For the wider study: The cohort comprised two women and a few men aged 18 to 49 years. For each donor, three plates each were used for CD4 naive and CD4 memory, two plates were used for CD8 naive, and one plate was used for CD8 memory. Blood TCR repertoires of roughly five healthy adults were deeply sequenced to estimate repertoire size and the extent of clonotype sharing between individuals. Between about 0.94 and 10 billion PBMCs per donor were obtained by leukapheresis. To increase sequencing depth and limit assay-specific biases, different laboratories used diverse techniques to prepare libraries and sequence TCR repertoires. Overall results and qualifications from the work: When several donors were compared, the shared fraction of clonotypes was about 5% for naive CD4, 3.5% to 4% for naive CD8, more than 2% for memory CD4, and roughly 0.4% for memory CD8. Naive subsets generally had larger estimated clonotype richness than memory subsets did. Because the study included only a small number of donors, the genetic and exposure-history diversity represented was limited. Higher generation probabilities were observed for clonotypes shared by all four sorted-subset donors than for non-shared clonotypes. Pairwise subsampling led to the expectation that sequencing depth would affect the degree of clonotype sharing among donors. Sampling was restricted to blood, and TCR repertoires in tissue are likely to differ from TCR repertoires in blood. Incomplete sequencing was indicated by rarefaction of sorted-subset datasets, despite the large sequencing depth.

This clone was counted a single time. The antigen this receptor binds is unknown. No per-base quality is available; no much larger clone lies one base away. CD8 naive samples consisted of CD45RO-negative cells that were positively selected for CCR7, yielding a CD45RA+CCR7+ population without TemRA cells. The donors were healthy, HIV-negative adults with no recently reported acute infections or vaccinations. Every donor was a Caucasian adult residing in Nashville, Tennessee, USA. Blood was collected by leukapheresis, and PBMCs were isolated by Ficoll-Histopaque density gradient centrifugation and then cryopreserved in liquid nitrogen vapor phase. Analytical flow cytometry was used to check the purity and quantity of every magnetically sorted T cell population. From each sorted fraction, genomic DNA was isolated and quantified by UV absorbance on a Nanodrop 2000c. V loses 5 bases at its end and J loses 1 base; junction bases beyond the gene matches: 9. The CDR3 holds 17 amino acids from the cysteine to the phenylalanine. Only the CDR3 part of the read is kept: 51 bases, read in frame from the first base. CDR1 and CDR2 were assigned from the germline V gene (reference sequence) as SEHNR and FQNEAQ.

Using the deep immunoSEQ assay, multiplex PCR amplified TCR CDR3 regions from genomic DNA. Genomic DNA extracted from each cell subset was distributed evenly over all wells of several immunoSEQ 96-well plates, and each plate served as one replicate. For sorted subsets, around 200 ng genomic DNA, equal to about 30,000 T cell genomes, was loaded into each replicate PCR. Purified libraries were measured with a Qubit 3.0 fluorometer, size-checked on a Bioanalyzer 2100, and measured again with the KAPA Library Quantification kit. Every immunoSEQ 96-well plate was sequenced on a separate single-read 150-cycle Illumina NextSeq 550 flow cell. The authors' pipeline ran thus. The immunoSEQ output contained only junctional sequences without quality scores, so filtering could not match that applied to full-length reads. To assign V/J genes and CDR3, sequences were annotated using PyIR, a Python wrapper for IgBLAST v1.9, with IMGT germline references. Any read was removed if the V/J assignment was weak (E-value above 1e-6), the CDR3 was missing, or the read contained stop codons, out-of-frame junctions, or ambiguous translated residues. V3J clonotypes were defined as sequences sharing the same inferred V gene, J gene, and CDR3 amino acid sequence. Percentage overlap between repertoires was calculated by dividing the number of shared unique clonotypes by the size of the smaller repertoire. RTK rarefaction, the Chao1 estimator, and Recon v2.1 estimates of unobserved clonotypes were used to assess repertoire richness. For all TCRbeta clonotypes obtained by the gDNA method from a few donors, generation probabilities were computed with OLGA. This immuneACCESS table, as held by TCRdb, lists in-frame sequences with V and J called but not all clones. Of the missing ones, under half trace to an unresolved V gene in checked studies; the others have no known cause. V and J calls and clone size are as listed in that table; D and trimming were resolved from the DNA. For this sample there are approximately 810,000 clones; roughly 92% appear just once. 24% of the sample rests with the top ten.

This sequence was found in a man aged 30 to 39 in good health. The chain is assembled from TRBV7-9 and TRBJ2-2; TRBD1 matches 8 bases in the middle. The sample comprised naive CD8+ T cells sorted from blood. What the cell subset or site label conveys for this sample: CD45RA+CCR7+. The base sequence is TGTGCCAGCAGCCCCAGGACAGGGAGTGAGAACACCGGGGAGCTGTTTTTT. Its protein product is CASSPRTGSENTGELFF.